What follows are 29 T cell receptor beta chains derived from one specimen sequenced in a study of T-cell reconstitution after alpha-beta-depleted transplantation in children (dated by TCRdb to the mid-2010s). The library was made by PCR. The listed sequencing device is Illumina HiSeq 2500. TCR libraries were prepared with molecular barcoding, using unique molecular identifiers to normalize TCRbeta repertoire quantification. In-frame beta chains were kept once TCRdb had trimmed the public reads at Q25 with fastp and called clones with MiXCR. Records with the same CDR3 protein are collapsed into one entry carrying the most frequent genes and DNA. This sample comprises approximately 290,000 distinct CDR3 sequences, more than 9% of them detected only once. The ten most abundant clones make up 23% of the sample. The intended sense of this specimen's treatment or condition label: allogeneic hematopoietic cell transplantation with graft depleted of TCRalphabeta T cells and CD19 B cells.

Material: peripheral blood, obtained 180 days after TCRalphabeta/CD19-depleted stem cell transplant. Every receptor here comes from a male patient under 10 years old who had a stem cell transplant for chronic granulomatous disease, so the T cells may come from the graft donor.

This clonotype was counted a few times. The chain joins TRBV18 to TRBJ2-2, with D perhaps TRBD2 (6 bases). V lost 7 bases and J 6 bases, leaving 15 bases between the germline ends. Looked up from germline, CDR1 is KGHSH and CDR2 is LQKENI. The CDR3 totals 14 residues. CDR3 DNA: TGTGCCAGCTTAAGGACTATATCGCCCGGGGAGCTGTTTTTT. Amino acid sequence: CASLRTISPGELFF.

This clonotype was detected many times. The genes are TRBV5-5 and TRBJ1-5, with D possibly TRBD1 on 5 matching bases. This CDR3 has 15 amino acids. CDR1 and CDR2 (germline): SGHKS, YYEKEE (reference sequence). The ends were cut back, 2 bases at V and 0 bases at J, with 9 bases in the middle. The CDR3 DNA follows: TGTGCCAGCAGCTTAGGGGTTTATAGCAATCAGCCCCAGCATTTT. Translated: CASSLGVYSNQPQHF.

This clonotype was counted once. One junction end disagrees with the germline gene, perhaps due to a read error. V and J are TRBV5-1 and TRBJ2-6; maybe TRBD1 (5 bases). The CDR3 contains 14 residues. The V gene's germline CDR1 is SGHRS and CDR2 YFSETQ. The CDR3: CASSRLSGASVLTF. CDR3 nucleotides: TGCGCCAGCAGCCGACTTTCTGGGGCCAGCGTCCTGACTTTC.

This clonotype was picked up many times. This chain links TRBV29-1 with TRBJ1-1, with 10 bases that match TRBD1. V gave up 3 bases and J gave up 3 bases; unmatched junction bases: 10. Germline V lookup: CDR1 SQVTM, CDR2 ANQGSEA. CDR3 length equals 16 residues. The CDR3 is CSVDFWTGGDDTEAFF. CDR3 DNA sequence: TGCAGCGTTGATTTCTGGACAGGGGGAGACGACACTGAAGCTTTCTTT.

This clonotype has ten or more counts. This chain links TRBV12-3 or TRBV12-4 with TRBJ2-7; 7 bases match TRBD1. Germline trimming cut 6 bases from V and 3 bases from J; bases unmatched to any gene: 8. CDR3 length: 14 amino acids. The CDR3 region has the DNA TGTGCCAGCAGCACCGGGACAGCGCACTACGAGCAGTACTTC. This codes for CASSTGTAHYEQYF.

This clonotype occurred many times. The chain uses TRBV9 and TRBJ1-1; TRBD1 is a possible D gene (6 bases). Germline V CDR1 and CDR2: SGDLS, YYNGEE. This CDR3 is built from 16 residues. The V end was cut by 0 bases, the J end by 6 bases, with 18 bases between. CDR3 protein: CASSVVSVGGRAEAFF. The CDR3 DNA follows: TGTGCCAGCAGCGTAGTGTCCGTGGGGGGCAGGGCTGAAGCTTTCTTT.

This clonotype occurred many times. The chain couples TRBV6-2 or TRBV6-3 to TRBJ1-2, with D unresolved. This CDR3 contains 11 residues. CDR1 is MNHEY, CDR2 SVGEGT, per germline. Trimming removed 4 bases from V and 3 bases from J, with 3 bases in between. DNA for the CDR3: TGTGCCAGCAGTTCCCACTATGGCTACACCTTC. It codes for CASSSHYGYTF.

This clonotype turned up a few times. The V gene is TRBV28, the J gene TRBJ2-3, with D possibly TRBD2 on 5 matching bases. V shed 5 bases and J shed 4 bases, with 13 bases lying between them. The CDR3 totals 14 residues. Per the germline V gene, CDR1 is MDHEN and CDR2 is SYDVKM. The CDR3 here is CASSIPGRADTQYF. CDR3 nucleotide sequence: TGTGCCAGCAGTATTCCGGGAAGGGCAGATACGCAGTATTTT.

This clonotype was counted ten times or more. This chain connects TRBV12-3 or TRBV12-4 to TRBJ2-2, with unresolved D. The CDR3 extends over 13 amino acids. The V and J ends lost 6 bases and 8 bases respectively, with 13 bases between them. The CDR3 DNA reads TGTGCCAGCAGGTCCTCCATGGTGGGGGAGCTGTTTTTT. Translation gives CASRSSMVGELFF.

This clonotype was counted ten times or more. This chain uses TRBV4-3 with TRBJ2-3; 7 bases match TRBD2. Germline trimming cut 3 bases from V and 3 bases from J; bases unmatched to any gene: 12. This CDR3 has 17 residues. Germline V gene sequence: CDR1 LGHNA, CDR2 YSLEER. The CDR3 is CASSQSGVLASTDTQYF. The CDR3 nucleotides are TGCGCCAGCAGCCAGTCGGGTGTACTAGCGAGTACAGATACGCAGTATTTT.

V and J are TRBV13 and TRBJ2-1; 7 bases map to TRBD2. CDR3 length equals 15 residues. V lost 6 bases, J lost 6 bases, and 11 bases stayed unmatched. Germline CDR1 PRHDT, CDR2 FYEKMQ (reference sequence). CDR3 region: CASRTLGLAANEQFF. DNA for the CDR3: TGTGCCAGCAGGACTTTAGGGCTAGCGGCCAATGAGCAGTTCTTC.

This clonotype was recorded at least ten times. The V and J genes are TRBV7-3 and TRBJ2-2, with TRBD2 matching over 7 bases. In germline, CDR1 is SGHTA, CDR2 FQGTGA. This CDR3 has 16 amino acids. With V trimmed by 5 bases and J by 1 base, 7 bases remained unmatched. The DNA for the CDR3 is TGTGCCAGCAGCCAGACCGGGACTATGAACACCGGGGAGCTGTTTTTT. It specifies CASSQTGTMNTGELFF.

The table lists this clonotype with many counts. The chain is built from TRBV20-1 and TRBJ2-7; 8 positions match TRBD1. The CDR3 totals 13 residues. Per the germline V gene, CDR1 is DFQATT and CDR2 is SNEGSKA (reference sequence). V lost 1 base to trimming and J lost 7 bases; unmatched junction nucleotides: 6. CDR3 DNA: TGCAGTGCTAGAGGGCAGGGGGCGCGGGAGCAGTACTTC. Encoded protein: CSARGQGAREQYF.

This clonotype showed up many times. The chain uses TRBV5-1 and TRBJ2-3; possibly TRBD1 or TRBD2 for D (5 bases each). The CDR3 has 17 amino acids. The germline V gene encodes CDR1 SGHRS and CDR2 YFSETQ. The V gene lost 0 bases and the J gene lost 4 bases, with 18 bases spanning the gap. CDR3 region: CASSLEYRGRRSDTQYF. For the CDR3, the DNA is TGCGCCAGCAGCTTGGAGTATCGGGGCCGGCGATCAGATACGCAGTATTTT.

This clonotype was picked up many times. J is TRBJ2-2 and V is TRBV11-2, with D uncertain. Per the germline V gene, CDR1 is SGHAT and CDR2 is FQNNGV. Between the trimmed V and J ends, which lost 5 bases and 2 bases, there was a span of 9 bases. CDR3 length: 14 residues. CDR3 amino acids: CASSLRINTGELFF. DNA for the CDR3: TGTGCCAGCAGCCTTAGGATCAACACCGGGGAGCTGTTTTTT.

This clonotype was picked up many times. The chain recombines TRBV28 with TRBJ2-3, with a possible D match to TRBD2 (6 bases). V lost 3 bases to trimming and J lost 8 bases, with 9 bases between them. The germline gives CDR1 MDHEN, CDR2 SYDVKM. This CDR3 comprises 12 residues. DNA for the CDR3: TGTGCCAGCAGTTTCCTGGGAGGTACGCAGTATTTT. Translating it yields CASSFLGGTQYF.

The chain links TRBV30 to TRBJ2-5; a weak D match, TRBD2 (6 bases). The CDR3 has 15 residues. The V and J ends lost 2 bases and 1 base respectively, with 14 bases between them. CDR1 and CDR2 from the germline V gene are GTSNPN and SVGIG (reference sequence). CDR3 bases: TGTGCCTGGAGTTCCGGGACTCACAGCCAAGAGACCCAGTACTTC. Its translation is CAWSSGTHSQETQYF.

There are many counts of this clonotype. V gene TRBV20-1 combines with J gene TRBJ2-7, with D possibly matching TRBD2 (5 bases). CDR3 size: 11 residues. Germline V gene sequence: CDR1 DFQATT, CDR2 SNEGSKA (reference sequence). Trimming removed 3 bases at V and 4 bases at J, with 7 bases between. As DNA, the CDR3 is TGCAGTGCTAGTGAGGGTTACGAGCAGTACTTC. Residues: CSASEGYEQYF.

Ten or more counts support this clonotype. The chain employs TRBV6-2 or TRBV6-3 and TRBJ2-3; 12 bases are shared with TRBD2. The CDR3 runs 15 residues. Germline V CDR1 and CDR2: MNHEY, SVGEGT. V was clipped by 6 bases and J by 7 bases; unmatched bases: 8. CDR3 protein: CASRPSGRALYTQYF. CDR3 coding DNA: TGTGCCAGCAGACCTAGCGGGAGGGCCCTCTATACGCAGTATTTT.

Many counts were recorded for this clonotype. The chain joins TRBV5-1 to TRBJ2-5, with D unresolved. CDR1 and CDR2 from the germline V gene are SGHRS and YFSETQ. Trimming left V 1 base short and J 3 bases short, with 10 bases between. The length of the CDR3 is 14 residues. The CDR3, as DNA: TGCGCCAGCAGCTTGTCGCCAGCAGAAGAGACCCAGTACTTC. It encodes CASSLSPAEETQYF.

The table lists this clonotype with many counts. The chain joins TRBV5-1 to TRBJ2-3, with unresolved D. V was shortened by 3 bases and J by 0 bases, with 8 bases between the two germline ends. The CDR3 has 14 residues. The germline V gene encodes CDR1 SGHRS and CDR2 YFSETQ. CDR3: CASSSLASTDTQYF. The CDR3, as DNA: TGCGCCAGCAGCTCCCTCGCTAGCACAGATACGCAGTATTTT.

Points on this clonotype: Given a much more abundant clone one base away, this may be a read error. This chain links TRBV19 with TRBJ2-7, with D possibly TRBD1 on 5 matching bases. Germline values: CDR1 LNHDA, CDR2 SQIVND (reference sequence). The V end was cut by 5 bases, the J end by 3 bases, with 14 bases between. The CDR3 contains 14 residues. The CDR3 loop reads CASSGGAAFYEQYF. As DNA, the CDR3 is TGTGCCAGTAGTGGTGGGGCAGCCTTCTACGAGCAGTACTTC. The entire variable domain, with the rest obtained from reference TRBV19 and TRBJ2-7, is as follows: DGGITQSPKYLFRKEGQNVTLSCEQNLNHDAMYWYRQDPGQGLRLIYYSQIVNDFQKGDIAEGYSVSREKKESFPLTVTSAQKNPTAFYLCASSGGAAFYEQYFGPGTRLTVT.

This clonotype came up many times. The chain is built from TRBV7-7 and TRBJ2-3, with D perhaps being TRBD1 or TRBD2 (5 bases each). Germline lookup yields CDR1 SSHAT and CDR2 FNYEAQ (reference sequence). This CDR3 has 14 amino acids. Trimming stripped 6 bases from V and 3 bases from J, with 13 bases between. The CDR3 reads CASRGERWTDTQYF. The CDR3 DNA is TGTGCCAGCAGGGGGGAGAGGTGGACAGATACGCAGTATTTT.

In its sample, this clonotype was seen many times. V usage is TRBV20-1 and J usage is TRBJ1-2, with 7 positions matching TRBD1. V dropped 0 bases and J dropped 7; count of bases not matched to a gene: 11. The CDR3 contains 15 residues. Germline loops: CDR1 DFQATT, CDR2 SNEGSKA (reference sequence). As DNA, the CDR3 is TGCAGTGCTAGAGATGAAGGCAGGGGGATCGTTGGCTACACCTTC. Translating it yields CSARDEGRGIVGYTF.

Ten or more counts support this clonotype. J is TRBJ1-4 and V is TRBV6-5; D not resolved. V was trimmed by 2 bases and J by 5 bases, leaving 12 bases between them. CDR1 MNHEY and CDR2 SVGAGI come from the germline V gene. This CDR3 is built from 15 residues. The CDR3 DNA sequence: TGTGCCAGCAGTTACAGTCGTCAGATGAATGAAAAACTGTTTTTT. Its translation is CASSYSRQMNEKLFF.

To note about this clonotype: This could be a read error, since a much larger clone is one nucleotide away. V and J are TRBV18 and TRBJ2-7; perhaps TRBD1 as D (6 bases). Germline CDR1 is KGHSH and CDR2 is LQKENI. The CDR3 covers 12 residues. CDR3 region: CASSQGGGEQHF. In DNA, the CDR3 is TGTGCCAGCTCCCAAGGGGGTGGCGAGCAGCACTTC. The full variable domain, its missing parts supplied by reference TRBV18 and TRBJ2-7, is NAGVMQNPRHLVRRRGQEARLRCSPMKGHSHVYWYRQLPEEGLKFMVYLQKENIIDESGMPKERFSAEFPKEGPSILRIQQVVRGDSAAYFCASSQGGGEQHFGPGTRLTVT.

This clonotype was seen ten or more times. This chain joins TRBV6-1 and TRBJ2-7, with TRBD2 identical over 14 bases. Looked up from germline, CDR1 is MNHNS and CDR2 is SASEGT. CDR3 length: 14 amino acids. Trimming at V came to 7 bases and at J to 7 bases, leaving 6 bases not matched to a gene. The CDR3 reads CASIRTSGRREQYF. The CDR3 DNA is TGTGCCAGCATCAGGACTAGCGGGAGGCGTGAGCAGTACTTC.

The table lists this clonotype with many counts. At one boundary the junction diverges from the germline segment, which might be a read error. The chain carries TRBV11-1 and TRBJ2-1; 8 nucleotides agree with TRBD2. Germline V CDR1 and CDR2: SGHAT, FQDESV (reference sequence). There are 16 residues in the CDR3. This chain's CDR3 is CASTLRASGSYNEQFF. CDR3 DNA sequence: TGTGCCAGCACCTTAAGAGCTAGCGGGTCTTACAATGAGCAGTTCTTC.

In this sample, this clonotype turned up many times. The chain employs TRBV29-1 and TRBJ2-3; 8 bases match TRBD1. Germline trimming cut 6 bases from V and 3 bases from J; bases unmatched to any gene: 5. Germline CDR1 and CDR2: SQVTM and ANQGSEA. This CDR3 has 13 amino acids. The DNA of the CDR3 is TGCAGCGTCGAGACAGGGGCGACAGATACGCAGTATTTT. Amino acid sequence: CSVETGATDTQYF.